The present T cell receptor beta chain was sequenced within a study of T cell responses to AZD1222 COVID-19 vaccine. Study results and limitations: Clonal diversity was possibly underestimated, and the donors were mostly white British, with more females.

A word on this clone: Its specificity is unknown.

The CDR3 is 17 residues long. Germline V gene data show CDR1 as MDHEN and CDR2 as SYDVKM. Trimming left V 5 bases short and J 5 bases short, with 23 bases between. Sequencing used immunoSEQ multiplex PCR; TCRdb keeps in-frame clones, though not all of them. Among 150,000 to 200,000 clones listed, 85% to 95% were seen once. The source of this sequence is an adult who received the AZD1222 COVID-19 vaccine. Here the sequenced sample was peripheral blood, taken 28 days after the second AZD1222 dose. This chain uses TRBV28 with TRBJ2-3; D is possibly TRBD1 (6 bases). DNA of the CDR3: TGTGCCAGCAGTCTGACAGGCCGTCCCCCTTCGGGAGATACGCAGTATTTT. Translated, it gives CASSLTGRPPSGDTQYF. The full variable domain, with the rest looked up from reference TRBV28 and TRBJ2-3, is DVKVTQSSRYLVKRTGEKVFLECVQDMDHENMFWYRQDPGLGLRLIYFSYDVKMKEKGDIPEGYSVSREKKERFSLILESASTNQTSMYLCASSLTGRPPSGDTQYFGPGTRLTVL.